The present T cell receptor beta chain was sequenced within a study of CD8+ T cells in alopecia areata. Isolated RNA was reverse transcribed into cDNA used as the sequencing template. Here immunoSEQ multiplex PCR was the method, and the copy in TCRdb shows in-frame clones only, minus some. This table has some 130,000 clones, roughly 50% appearing once. The table lists this clone with a few counts. Its antigen is not known. This sample's treatment: oral pan-JAK inhibitor, 5-10 mg twice daily. Sampling of alopecia areata patients yielded lesional scalp punch biopsies as well as peripheral blood. Study-wide results and caveats: A large proportion of expanded lesional clones were detected persisting in scalp and blood during tofacitinib. Clonality in lesional scalp, especially alopecia totalis/universalis, exceeded that of normal scalp.

The sample here was CD8+ T cells sorted from blood, taken at week 4, from a patient treated with tofacitinib. The source is a human donor with alopecia areata.

CDR3 sequence (DNA): TGTGCCAGCAGCAACACTACGGGTTACCAGCCCCAGCATTTT. Translating gives CASSNTTGYQPQHF. This rearrangement joins TRBV7-9 to TRBJ1-5; D remains ambiguous. Germline V gene data show CDR1 as SEHNR and CDR2 as FQNEAQ (reference sequence). Trimming cost V 5 bases and J 7 bases, with 15 bases left between them. The CDR3 totals 14 residues.